These 25 T cell receptor beta chains were all obtained from the same sample, sequenced in a study of cytomegalovirus exposure and HLA in healthy donors (TCRdb year 2017). The library came from the immunoSEQ multiplex PCR assay. The immuneACCESS repertoire file appears here via TCRdb, limited to in-frame rearrangements. These files lack a portion of the clones; in checked studies, under half of the deficit traces to unresolved V genes, and the cause of the others is not known. The sample table contains 260,000 or so clones; only one count was recorded for approximately 87% of them. Of the sample, about 3% is held by the ten largest clones. The material sequenced was PBMCs. These receptors all come from a man between 18 and 35 years old in good health and CMV-seronegative.

This clone has only one observation. This chain joins TRBV6-1 and TRBJ1-2; D not resolved. The germline V and J ends were trimmed by 1 base and 8 bases, with 14 bases remaining between them. The germline CDR1 and CDR2 sequences are MNHNS and SASEGT. This CDR3 has 14 residues. The chain's CDR3 is CASSEDPRGPGYTF. Here the CDR3 DNA reads TGTGCCAGCAGTGAAGATCCCCGGGGTCCGGGCTACACCTTC.

The rearrangement joins TRBV29-1 to TRBJ1-1; D possibly corresponds to TRBD1 (5 bases). Deletions cut 3 bases from V and 7 bases from J, with 12 bases between. CDR1 SQVTM and CDR2 ANQGSEA come from the germline V gene. This CDR3 contains 12 residues. CDR3 in amino acids: CSVELQAIEAFF. The CDR3 nucleotides are TGCAGCGTTGAGTTACAGGCGATTGAAGCTTTCTTT.

The V call is TRBV11-3, the J call TRBJ2-1, with 8 positions matching TRBD2. This CDR3 has 17 residues. Germline trimming cut 5 bases from V and 3 bases from J; bases unmatched to any gene: 12. Germline assignment: CDR1 SGHNT and CDR2 YENEEA. The CDR3 reads CASSLRGGPDVYNEQFF. CDR3 coding DNA: TGTGCCAGCAGCCTCCGCGGGGGGCCCGACGTCTACAATGAGCAGTTCTTC.

V gene TRBV12-5 combines with J gene TRBJ1-5, with 9 bases matching TRBD1. The CDR3 length is 19 residues. CDR1 and CDR2 from the germline V gene are LGHNT and FRNRAP. V dropped 3 bases and J dropped 0; count of bases not matched to a gene: 12. The CDR3 DNA sequence: TGTGCTAGTGGTTTTAGAATCGGACAGGGGAGTCATAGCAATCAGCCCCAGCATTTT. This codes for CASGFRIGQGSHSNQPQHF.

This clone is a singleton in its sample. The gene calls are TRBV19 and TRBJ1-6, with 7 bases identical to TRBD1. This CDR3 has 14 amino acids. Germline V CDR1 and CDR2: LNHDA, SQIVND (reference sequence). Unmatched junction bases numbered 7, after V lost 6 bases and J lost 8 bases. Here the CDR3 reads CASSTLGGDSPLHF. CDR3 in DNA: TGTGCCAGTAGCACCTTAGGGGGCGATTCACCCCTCCACTTT.

This clone was seen only once. V is TRBV5-1 and J is TRBJ2-5, with 10 bases identical to TRBD2. V shed 1 base, J shed 4 bases, and the junction held 4 bases outside the gene matches. This CDR3 contains 15 residues. Germline lookup yields CDR1 SGHRS and CDR2 YFSETQ. The CDR3: CASSLTAGGRETQYF. CDR3 nucleotides: TGCGCCAGCAGCTTGACAGCGGGGGGGCGAGAGACCCAGTACTTC.

The gene calls are TRBV11-3 and TRBJ2-7; D not certain. The CDR3 has 13 amino acids. From germline, CDR1 is SGHNT and CDR2 YENEEA. V gave up 3 bases and J gave up 5 bases, with 11 bases separating them. The CDR3 coding sequence is TGTGCCAGCAGCTTCGCGAGGTTTCACGAGCAGTACTTC. Translation: CASSFARFHEQYF. Based on the CDR3 plus reference TRBV11-3 and TRBJ2-7, the full variable domain is EAGVVQSPRYKIIEKKQPVAFWCNPISGHNTLYWYLQNLGQGPELLIRYENEEAVDDSQLPKDRFSAERLKGVDSTLKIQPAELGDSAVYLCASSFARFHEQYFGPGTRLTVT.

The rearrangement links TRBV7-3 to TRBJ2-2; 8 nucleotides line up with TRBD1. The CDR3 length is 16 residues. Germline V CDR1 and CDR2: SGHTA, FQGTGA. Losses at the gene ends were 4 bases for V and 11 bases for J; bases not matched to a gene: 15. CDR3 residues: CASSSQGVSTLNELFF. The CDR3 nucleotides read TGTGCCAGCAGCTCACAGGGGGTCTCTACCCTAAACGAGCTGTTTTTT. Looking up the rest from reference TRBV7-3 and TRBJ2-2 gives the full variable domain: GAGVSQTPSNKVTEKGKYVELRCDPISGHTALYWYRQSLGQGPEFLIYFQGTGAADDSGLPNDRFFAVRPEGSVSTLKIQRTERGDSAVYLCASSSQGVSTLNELFFGEGSRLTVL.

The chain carries TRBV27 and TRBJ2-4; no firm D call. V was shortened by 6 bases and J by 1 base, with 10 bases between the two germline ends. The germline CDR1 and CDR2 sequences are MNHEY and SMNVEV (reference sequence). This CDR3 has 14 amino acids. CDR3 protein: CASSTDGAKNIQYF. The CDR3 DNA is TGTGCCAGCAGCACTGACGGGGCCAAAAACATTCAGTACTTC.

The chain joins TRBV6-5 to TRBJ2-7; no clear D gene. Germline CDR1 is MNHEY and CDR2 is SVGAGI. The CDR3 runs 13 residues. Trimming removed 6 bases from V and 3 bases from J, with 12 bases in between. The CDR3 loop reads CASSRGSDYEQYF. CDR3 bases: TGTGCCAGCAGCCGCGGATCCGACTACGAGCAGTACTTC.

V is TRBV11-2 and J is TRBJ2-1, with 8 bases lining up with TRBD2. CDR1 and CDR2 from the germline V gene are SGHAT and FQNNGV. The CDR3 length is 16 residues. Trimming at V came to 1 base and at J to 0 bases, leaving 2 bases not matched to a gene. Here the CDR3 DNA reads TGTGCCAGCAGCTTAGGCCTAGCGGGCTCCTACAATGAGCAGTTCTTC. Protein: CASSLGLAGSYNEQFF.

The V gene is TRBV21-1, the J gene TRBJ1-5. TRBV21-1 is assigned pseudogene status. CDR3 size: 13 residues. Here the CDR3 reads CASSKQGREPQHF. CDR3 DNA sequence: TGTGCCAGCAGCAAACAGGGGAGGGAGCCCCAGCATTTT.

The chain carries TRBV19 and TRBJ2-7, with a tentative D call TRBD1 (6 bases). This CDR3 is 13 amino acids long. Trimming removed 6 bases at V and 6 bases at J, with 15 bases between. The germline CDR1 and CDR2 sequences are LNHDA and SQIVND (reference sequence). CDR3 sequence reads: CASSIGQYTEQYF. DNA for the CDR3: TGTGCCAGTAGCATCGGACAGTATACCGAGCAGTACTTC.

In this sample, this clone turned up a few times. The chain has TRBV2 and TRBJ1-2; 8 bases line up with TRBD1. Trimming removed 7 bases from V and 2 bases from J; junction bases left unmatched: 3. The CDR3 loop spans 13 amino acids. Germline CDR1 SNHLY, CDR2 FYNNEI. CDR3 in DNA: TGTGCCAGCATTGGGACAGGCAACTATGGCTACACCTTC. Protein: CASIGTGNYGYTF.

V and J are TRBV5-8 and TRBJ1-1; TRBD1 matches 9 bases. Germline V CDR1 and CDR2: SGHTS, YDEGEE. The trim removed 3 bases at V and 2 bases at J, leaving 5 bases unmatched. This CDR3 has 15 residues. The CDR3 protein is CASSSRGQGNTEAFF. The CDR3, as DNA: TGTGCCAGCAGCTCTCGGGGACAGGGAAACACTGAAGCTTTCTTT.

The CDR3 nucleotides are TGTGCCACTCAGGGGTCCGGAAATGGGTACGAGCAGTACTTC. This codes for CATQGSGNGYEQYF. The V gene is TRBV28, the J gene TRBJ2-7; maybe TRBD1 (6 bases). This CDR3 comprises 14 residues. The germline V and J ends were trimmed by 10 bases and 4 bases, with 20 bases remaining between them. Germline V lookup: CDR1 MDHEN, CDR2 SYDVKM.

V and J are TRBV6-5 and TRBJ1-6; D possibly corresponds to TRBD1 (6 bases). The CDR3 length is 15 residues. From germline, CDR1 is MNHEY and CDR2 SVGAGI. Trimming pared 6 bases from V and 1 base from J, leaving 10 bases between. CDR3: CASRRGGSYNSPLHF. CDR3 in DNA: TGTGCCAGCAGAAGAGGGGGTTCCTATAATTCACCCCTCCACTTT.

The chain employs TRBV5-1 and TRBJ2-3, with unresolved D. V was cut by 4 bases and J by 6 bases, with 18 bases left in between. Germline values: CDR1 SGHRS, CDR2 YFSETQ. The CDR3 spans 15 residues. Here the CDR3 DNA reads TGCGCCAGCAGCCACGGGTCCTCCCTTCAGGATACGCAGTATTTT. The encoded protein is CASSHGSSLQDTQYF.

This clone was counted a few times. V is TRBV7-7 and J is TRBJ2-2; 8 nucleotides agree with TRBD2. The V gene end was trimmed by 2 bases and the J gene end by 5 bases; junction bases not matched to a gene: 7. The CDR3 is 16 amino acids. CDR1 and CDR2 from the germline V gene are SSHAT and FNYEAQ (reference sequence). The CDR3 loop reads CASSLQPAGVTGELFF. CDR3 nucleotide sequence: TGTGCCAGCAGCTTACAACCAGCGGGAGTAACCGGGGAGCTGTTTTTT.

This chain joins TRBV9 and TRBJ1-4; 7 nucleotides agree with TRBD1. Germline trimming cut 1 base from V and 7 bases from J; bases unmatched to any gene: 7. This CDR3 is built from 15 residues. Germline V gene lookup returns CDR1 SGDLS and CDR2 YYNGEE. CDR3 sequence reads: CASSVRQGVGEKLFF. The CDR3 coding sequence is TGTGCCAGCAGCGTACGGCAGGGGGTCGGTGAAAAACTGTTTTTT.

This clone was picked up a small number of times. The genes are TRBV7-6 and TRBJ1-2; 7 bases map to TRBD1. Per germline, CDR1 SGHVS and CDR2 FNYEAQ. The CDR3 totals 14 residues. Losses at the gene ends were 4 bases for V and 8 bases for J; bases not matched to a gene: 10. In DNA, the CDR3 is TGTGCCAGCAGCTCGCGGACAGGCTCGGGCGGCTACACCTTC. Its translation is CASSSRTGSGGYTF.

The genes are TRBV19 and TRBJ1-2; TRBD1 matches 8 bases. The CDR3 runs to 15 residues. Germline assignment: CDR1 LNHDA and CDR2 SQIVND (reference sequence). The junction had 10 bases not matched to a gene; V was cut back by 8 bases and J by 2 bases. The CDR3 coding sequence is TGTGCCAGTTATACCCCGGACAGGGCAAACTATGGCTACACCTTC. This translates into CASYTPDRANYGYTF.

V usage is TRBV19 and J usage is TRBJ2-3; 7 nucleotides align to TRBD2. This CDR3 is built from 15 residues. After removal of 1 base from V and 4 bases from J, the junction contained 5 bases not matched to a gene. Germline V gene data show CDR1 as LNHDA and CDR2 as SQIVND (reference sequence). The CDR3 DNA reads TGTGCCAGTAGTATAGTGGCTAGCGGCCCAGATACGCAGTATTTT. This gives the protein CASSIVASGPDTQYF.

The chain recombines TRBV27 with TRBJ2-7; D unresolved. CDR3 length: 15 amino acids. Trimming shortened V by 0 bases and J by 4 bases, and 13 bases separated the two germline ends. Germline assignment: CDR1 MNHEY and CDR2 SMNVEV (reference sequence). CDR3: CASSLSPRGRYEQYF. In DNA form, the CDR3 reads TGTGCCAGCAGTTTATCACCGAGAGGCCGGTACGAGCAGTACTTC.

The J gene is TRBJ2-3, the V gene TRBV5-6; 9 nucleotides match TRBD2. Germline CDR1 and CDR2: SGHDT and YYEEEE. The CDR3 length is 15 residues. The trim removed 3 bases at V and 1 base at J, leaving 3 bases unmatched. CDR3 sequence reads: CASSSIAGGTDTQYF. CDR3 in DNA: TGTGCCAGCAGCTCGATAGCGGGAGGCACAGATACGCAGTATTTT.